These 22 T cell receptor beta chains came from one sample sequenced in a study of blood T cell repertoires in COVID-19. Generated by immunoSEQ multiplex PCR, the TCRdb table keeps only in-frame clones and is missing some. Of 200,000 to 300,000 clones in the sample, around 80% are singletons; the top ten hold roughly 4%. The material sequenced was peripheral blood. The origin of the receptors is a man aged 55 to 70 with acute or convalescent COVID-19.

This chain connects TRBV5-1 to TRBJ2-3; D is possibly TRBD2 (7 bases). Per the germline V gene, CDR1 is SGHRS and CDR2 is YFSETQ. Trimming took off 0 bases at V and 3 bases at J, with 14 bases between the two ends. The CDR3 extends over 16 amino acids. The CDR3 loop is CASSLDEGGRTDTQYF. In DNA, the CDR3 is TGCGCCAGCAGCTTGGATGAGGGGGGGCGAACAGATACGCAGTATTTT.

V usage is TRBV5-1 and J usage is TRBJ2-1, with D possibly TRBD2 on 5 matching bases. Germline assignment: CDR1 SGHRS and CDR2 YFSETQ. The ends were cut back, 1 base at V and 8 bases at J, with 16 bases in the middle. This CDR3 region has 15 residues. CDR3 residues: CASSLPAGPRDEQFF. The DNA for the CDR3 is TGCGCCAGCAGCTTGCCGGCGGGTCCCCGTGATGAGCAGTTCTTC.

Here the CDR3 reads CASGLRGTAKNIQYF. DNA of the CDR3: TGTGCCAGCGGATTGAGGGGGACAGCCAAAAACATTCAGTACTTC. The chain recombines TRBV27 with TRBJ2-4; tentative D call: TRBD1 (6 bases). Between the trimmed V and J ends, which lost 8 bases and 0 bases, there was a span of 14 bases. Germline loops: CDR1 MNHEY, CDR2 SMNVEV (reference sequence). The CDR3 contains 15 residues.

The chain recombines TRBV11-2 with TRBJ1-1; the D gene is possibly TRBD1 (5 bases). The CDR3 is 14 residues long. Germline V CDR1 and CDR2: SGHAT, FQNNGV. Deletions cut 2 bases from V and 0 bases from J, with 7 bases between. CDR3 amino acids: CASSLQTVNTEAFF. CDR3 DNA: TGTGCCAGCAGCTTACAGACAGTGAACACTGAAGCTTTCTTT.

V usage is TRBV10-3 and J usage is TRBJ2-5, with TRBD1 identical over 7 bases. The germline V gene has CDR1 ENHRY and CDR2 SYGVKD. The CDR3 extends over 15 amino acids. With V trimmed by 8 bases and J by 2 bases, 11 bases remained unmatched. CDR3 loop: CAISGVGTAQETQYF. Written as DNA, the CDR3 is TGTGCCATCTCAGGTGTGGGGACAGCGCAAGAGACCCAGTACTTC.

The chain uses TRBV19 and TRBJ1-4, with 7 nucleotides matching TRBD1. CDR3 length: 16 residues. Germline V lookup: CDR1 LNHDA, CDR2 SQIVND (reference sequence). The junction had 10 bases not matched to a gene; V was cut back by 4 bases and J by 5 bases. CDR3 in amino acids: CASSRIAGTVNEKLFF. DNA of the CDR3: TGTGCCAGTAGTAGAATAGCCGGGACAGTCAATGAAAAACTGTTTTTT. The full variable domain, with the rest looked up from reference TRBV19 and TRBJ1-4, is DGGITQSPKYLFRKEGQNVTLSCEQNLNHDAMYWYRQDPGQGLRLIYYSQIVNDFQKGDIAEGYSVSREKKESFPLTVTSAQKNPTAFYLCASSRIAGTVNEKLFFGSGTQLSVL.

The rearrangement links TRBV3-1 (or the pseudogene TRBV3-2) to TRBJ1-2; tentatively, D is TRBD1 (6 bases). CDR1 LGHDT and CDR2 YNNKEL come from the germline V gene (reference sequence). The ends were cut back, 6 bases at V and 3 bases at J, with 20 bases in the middle. The CDR3 totals 16 residues. Here the CDR3 reads CASSRRGGKGDYGYTF. The DNA of the CDR3 is TGTGCCAGCAGTCGACGGGGGGGCAAAGGAGACTATGGCTACACCTTC.

The chain employs TRBV12-3 or TRBV12-4 and TRBJ2-1; D unclear. This CDR3 spans 12 amino acids. V lost 5 bases and J lost 6, with 8 bases in between. Here the CDR3 DNA reads TGTGCCAGCAGTCCCCAAGCCAATGAGCAGTTCTTC. Protein product: CASSPQANEQFF.

V gene TRBV9 combines with J gene TRBJ2-1; 10 bases are a match to TRBD1. CDR3 length equals 15 residues. V shed 4 bases and J 4 bases; nucleotides not matched to a gene: 5. Germline V gives CDR1 SGDLS, CDR2 YYNGEE. CDR3 bases: TGTGCCAGCAGCCCCCGGGACAGGGGTTACAATGAGCAGTTCTTC. Residues: CASSPRDRGYNEQFF.

CDR3 nucleotides: TGTGCCAGCAGTTTACTCGGGGGTGGATACGAGCAGTACTTC. Translated: CASSLLGGGYEQYF. The chain carries TRBV27 and TRBJ2-7, with a weak D call TRBD2 (6 bases). The CDR3 is 14 residues long. Trimming removed 2 bases from V and 4 bases from J, with 12 bases in between. The germline CDR1 and CDR2 sequences are MNHEY and SMNVEV (reference sequence).

This sequence joins TRBV7-8 and TRBJ1-1, with TRBD1 matching 9 bases. Germline CDR1 is SGHVS and CDR2 is FQNEAQ. V shed 4 bases and J 10 bases; nucleotides not matched to a gene: 7. The length of the CDR3 is 13 residues. The CDR3 protein is CASSWDRDFGAFF. The CDR3 region has the DNA TGTGCCAGCAGCTGGGACAGGGATTTCGGAGCTTTCTTT.

This chain connects TRBV7-2 to TRBJ2-7, with 9 positions matching TRBD2. V shed 0 bases, J shed 3 bases, and the junction held 3 bases outside the gene matches. The CDR3 is 15 residues long. Germline loops: CDR1 SGHTA, CDR2 FQGNSA. CDR3 sequence reads: CASSLAAGGYYEQYF. CDR3 nucleotides: TGTGCCAGCAGCTTAGCGGCGGGAGGGTACTACGAGCAGTACTTC.

Note on this clone: At one boundary the junction diverges from the germline segment, which might be a read error. The chain has TRBV7-7 and TRBJ2-2; 10 nucleotides align to TRBD1. Germline lookup yields CDR1 SSHAT and CDR2 FNYEAQ (reference sequence). This CDR3 contains 13 residues. In nucleotides, the CDR3 is TGTGCTAGCAGGACAGGGGGGACCGGGGAGCTGTTTTTT. Amino acid sequence: CASRTGGTGELFF.

There are a few counts of this clone. The V and J genes are TRBV30 and TRBJ2-3; no firm D call. The CDR3 is 12 amino acids. Germline CDR1 reads GTSNPN; CDR2 reads SVGIG (reference sequence). The V and J ends lost 1 base and 4 bases respectively, with 6 bases between them. CDR3 region: CAWSGQADTQYF. Here the CDR3 DNA reads TGTGCCTGGAGTGGGCAGGCAGATACGCAGTATTTT.

The V gene is TRBV7-2, the J gene TRBJ2-6; 7 nucleotides line up with TRBD1. Germline loops: CDR1 SGHTA, CDR2 FQGNSA. Germline trimming cut 1 base from V and 2 bases from J; bases unmatched to any gene: 8. CDR3 length equals 18 residues. This chain's CDR3 is CASSLVYIGGPGANVLTF. CDR3 in DNA: TGTGCCAGCAGCTTAGTATATATAGGGGGCCCTGGGGCCAACGTCCTGACTTTC.

The genes are TRBV19 and TRBJ2-7; 7 nucleotides align to TRBD2. The CDR3 has 13 residues. V was pared by 4 bases and J by 5 bases, with 5 bases of the junction left unmatched. The V gene's germline CDR1 is LNHDA and CDR2 SQIVND (reference sequence). DNA of the CDR3: TGTGCCAGTAGTACGGGACTACTCGACGAGCAGTACTTC. Translation: CASSTGLLDEQYF.

The chain uses TRBV7-2 and TRBJ1-3, with TRBD1 matching over 8 bases. The CDR3 covers 17 residues. V shed 4 bases and J 1 base; nucleotides not matched to a gene: 9. Germline assignment: CDR1 SGHTA and CDR2 FQGNSA. CDR3 residues: CASSSTGQGGSGNTIYF. CDR3 nucleotide sequence: TGTGCCAGCAGCTCAACCGGACAGGGTGGATCTGGAAACACCATATATTTT. The whole variable domain, remainder taken from reference TRBV7-2 and TRBJ1-3, is GAGVSQSPSNKVTEKGKDVELRCDPISGHTALYWYRQSLGQGLEFLIYFQGNSAPDKSGLPSDRFSAERTGGSVSTLTIQRTQQEDSAVYLCASSSTGQGGSGNTIYFGEGSWLTVV.

A note on this clone: The same CDR3 is also encoded by other DNA sequences in this sample. This sequence joins TRBV7-2 and TRBJ2-5, with 7 nucleotides matching TRBD1. V was pared by 5 bases and J by 1 base, with 4 bases of the junction left unmatched. The germline V gene encodes CDR1 SGHTA and CDR2 FQGNSA. The CDR3 extends over 14 amino acids. CDR3 DNA: TGTGCCAGCAGCCCAGGGGGAGCCCAAGAGACCCAGTACTTC. Translated, it gives CASSPGGAQETQYF.

CDR3 sequence: CASSLQPRGEDTQYF. In DNA form, the CDR3 reads TGTGCCAGCAGCCTACAACCTCGGGGGGAGGATACGCAGTATTTT. This chain joins TRBV5-5 and TRBJ2-3, with 7 nucleotides matching TRBD2. CDR1 and CDR2 from the germline V gene are SGHKS and YYEKEE (reference sequence). V shed 4 bases, J shed 6 bases, and the junction held 11 bases outside the gene matches. The CDR3 runs 15 residues.

DNA for the CDR3: TGCAGTGCTAGTCCGGGAGCGACTAATGAGCAGTTCTTC. Amino acid sequence: CSASPGATNEQFF. The J gene is TRBJ2-1, the V gene TRBV20-1; possible D gene TRBD2, 6 bases. Germline CDR1 is DFQATT and CDR2 is SNEGSKA (reference sequence). The CDR3 has 13 amino acids. V was trimmed by 3 bases and J by 7 bases, leaving 13 bases between them.

The chain couples TRBV7-3 to TRBJ2-5, with TRBD1 identical over 9 bases. The CDR3 is 21 residues long. V lost 1 base, J lost 5 bases, and 23 bases stayed unmatched. CDR1 is SGHTA, CDR2 FQGTGA, per germline. In nucleotides, the CDR3 is TGTGCCAGCAGCTTAAGAGGCCCCGGGACAGGGAAATTCGGAGTCACCGAGACCCAGTACTTC. Amino acid sequence: CASSLRGPGTGKFGVTETQYF.

The rearrangement links TRBV5-1 to TRBJ1-1, with D unresolved. The length of the CDR3 is 13 residues. Trimming removed 0 bases from V and 5 bases from J, with 8 bases in between. The germline V gene encodes CDR1 SGHRS and CDR2 YFSETQ. The CDR3 DNA sequence: TGCGCCAGCAGCTTGGACCGGGTAACTGAAGCTTTCTTT. It encodes CASSLDRVTEAFF.